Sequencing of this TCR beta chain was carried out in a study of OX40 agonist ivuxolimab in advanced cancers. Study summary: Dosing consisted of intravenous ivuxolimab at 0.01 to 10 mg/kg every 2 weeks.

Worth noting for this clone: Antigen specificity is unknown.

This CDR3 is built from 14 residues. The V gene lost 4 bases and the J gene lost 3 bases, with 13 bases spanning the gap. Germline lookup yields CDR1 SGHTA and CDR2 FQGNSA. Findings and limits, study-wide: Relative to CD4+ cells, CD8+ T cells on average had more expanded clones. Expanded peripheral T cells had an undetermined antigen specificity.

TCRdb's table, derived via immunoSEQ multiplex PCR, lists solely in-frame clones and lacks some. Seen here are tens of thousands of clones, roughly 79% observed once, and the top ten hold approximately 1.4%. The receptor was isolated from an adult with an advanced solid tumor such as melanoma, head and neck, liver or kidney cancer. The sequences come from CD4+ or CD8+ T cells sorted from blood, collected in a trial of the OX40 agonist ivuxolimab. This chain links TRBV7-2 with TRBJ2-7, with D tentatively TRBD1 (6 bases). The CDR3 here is CASSSTLQGYEQYF. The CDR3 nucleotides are TGTGCCAGCAGCTCCACCCTACAGGGCTACGAGCAGTACTTC.